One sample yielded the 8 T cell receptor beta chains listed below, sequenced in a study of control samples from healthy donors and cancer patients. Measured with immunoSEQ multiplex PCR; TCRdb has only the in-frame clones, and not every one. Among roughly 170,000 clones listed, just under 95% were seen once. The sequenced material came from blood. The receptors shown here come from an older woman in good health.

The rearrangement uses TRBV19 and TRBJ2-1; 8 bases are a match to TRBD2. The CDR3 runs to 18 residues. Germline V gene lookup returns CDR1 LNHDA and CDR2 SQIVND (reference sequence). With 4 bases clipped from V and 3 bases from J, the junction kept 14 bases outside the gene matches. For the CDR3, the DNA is TGTGCCAGTAGTAGGCCGAGCGGGGGCCCCAAGGTCTACAATGAGCAGTTCTTC. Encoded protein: CASSRPSGGPKVYNEQFF. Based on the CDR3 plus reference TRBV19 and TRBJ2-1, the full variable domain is DGGITQSPKYLFRKEGQNVTLSCEQNLNHDAMYWYRQDPGQGLRLIYYSQIVNDFQKGDIAEGYSVSREKKESFPLTVTSAQKNPTAFYLCASSRPSGGPKVYNEQFFGPGTRLTVL.

The CDR3 DNA reads as TGTGCCAGCAGCTCGTCGGAAGCTTTCTTT. This translates into CASSSSEAFF. The chain carries TRBV21-1 and TRBJ1-1. TRBV21-1 is classified as a pseudogene. This CDR3 contains 10 residues.

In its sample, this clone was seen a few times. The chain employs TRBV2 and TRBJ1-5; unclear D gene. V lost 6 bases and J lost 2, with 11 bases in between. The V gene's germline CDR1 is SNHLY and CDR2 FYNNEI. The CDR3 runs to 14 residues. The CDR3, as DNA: TGTGCCAGCAGGAAAGCCACAGGCAATCAGCCCCAGCATTTT. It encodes CASRKATGNQPQHF. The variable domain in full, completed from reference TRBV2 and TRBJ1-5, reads EPEVTQTPSHQVTQMGQEVILRCVPISNHLYFYWYRQILGQKVEFLVSFYNNEISEKSEIFDDQFSVERPDGSNFTLKIRSTKLEDSAMYFCASRKATGNQPQHFGDGTRLSIL.

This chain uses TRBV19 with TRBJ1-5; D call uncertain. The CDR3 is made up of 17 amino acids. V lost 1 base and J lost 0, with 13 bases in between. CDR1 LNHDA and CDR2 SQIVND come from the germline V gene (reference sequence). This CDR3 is CASSIGGPRISNQPQHF. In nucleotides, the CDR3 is TGTGCCAGTAGTATAGGTGGGCCGAGGATTAGCAATCAGCCCCAGCATTTT.

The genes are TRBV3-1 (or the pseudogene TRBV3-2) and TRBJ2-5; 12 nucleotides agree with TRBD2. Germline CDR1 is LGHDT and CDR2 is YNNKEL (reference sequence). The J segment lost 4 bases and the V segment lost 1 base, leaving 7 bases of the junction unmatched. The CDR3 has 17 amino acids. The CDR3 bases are TGTGCCAGCAGCCAAGGGCCCCTAGCGGGGGGGGGAGAGACCCAGTACTTC. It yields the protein CASSQGPLAGGGETQYF.

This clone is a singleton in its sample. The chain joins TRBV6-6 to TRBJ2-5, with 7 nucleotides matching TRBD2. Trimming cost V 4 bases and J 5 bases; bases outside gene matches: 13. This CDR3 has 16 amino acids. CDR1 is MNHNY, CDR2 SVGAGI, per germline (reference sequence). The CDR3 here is CASSSLLLASGETQYF. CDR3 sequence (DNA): TGTGCCAGCAGTTCCCTTCTACTAGCGTCGGGCGAGACCCAGTACTTC.

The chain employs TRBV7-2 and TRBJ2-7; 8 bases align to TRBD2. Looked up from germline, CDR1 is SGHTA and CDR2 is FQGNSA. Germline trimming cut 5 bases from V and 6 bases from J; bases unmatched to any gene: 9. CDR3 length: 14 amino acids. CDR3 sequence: CASSLPGGVSEQYF. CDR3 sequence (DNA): TGTGCCAGCAGCCTCCCCGGGGGGGTTTCCGAGCAGTACTTC.

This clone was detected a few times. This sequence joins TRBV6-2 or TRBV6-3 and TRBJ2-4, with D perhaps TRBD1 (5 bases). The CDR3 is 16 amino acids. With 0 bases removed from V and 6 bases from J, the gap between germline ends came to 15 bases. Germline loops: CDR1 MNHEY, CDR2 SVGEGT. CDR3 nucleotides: TGTGCCAGCAGTTACTCGGGGCAGGCCCATGTAAACATTCAGTACTTC. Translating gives CASSYSGQAHVNIQYF.